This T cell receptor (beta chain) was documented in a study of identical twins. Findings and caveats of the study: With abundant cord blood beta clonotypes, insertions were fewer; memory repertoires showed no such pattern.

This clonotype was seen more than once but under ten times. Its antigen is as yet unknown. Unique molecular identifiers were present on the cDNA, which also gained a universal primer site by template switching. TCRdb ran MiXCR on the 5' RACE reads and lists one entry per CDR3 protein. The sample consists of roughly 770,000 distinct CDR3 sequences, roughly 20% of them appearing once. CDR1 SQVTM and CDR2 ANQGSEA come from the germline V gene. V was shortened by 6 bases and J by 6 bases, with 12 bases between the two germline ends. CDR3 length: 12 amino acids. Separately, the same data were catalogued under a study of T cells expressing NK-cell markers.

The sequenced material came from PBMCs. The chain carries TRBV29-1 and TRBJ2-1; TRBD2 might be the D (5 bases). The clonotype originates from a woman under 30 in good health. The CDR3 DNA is TGCAGCGTGGGAGAGATGCTCAATGAGCAGTTCTTC. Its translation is CSVGEMLNEQFF.